This is a list of T cell receptor beta chains from one sample in a study of yellow fever vaccine responses in identical twins. One entry per CDR3 protein results from TCRdb running MiXCR on the RT-PCR reads. This table holds 20,000 to 25,000 distinct CDR3 sequences, 77% found once. The input for sequencing was T cells from blood (PBMCs), unsorted or a sorted subset (not recorded which), taken before or after yellow fever vaccination (not recorded which). The origin of the receptors is a young woman who received the yellow fever vaccine. Both conserved end residues are part of each CDR3. A D gene is named only where the DNA matches it firmly. A clone size is listed for some rows: how often the clone was seen (once, few, many), or a class if it is expanded.

d_call	v_call	clone_size	j_call	cdr3_aa	cdr3_nt
-	TRBV24-1	-	TRBJ1-1	CATGGPGHLNTEAFF	TGTGCCACCGGGGGGCCAGGCCACTTGAACACTGAAGCTTTCTTT
-	TRBV2	-	TRBJ2-7	CASSGDGSEQYF	TGTGCCAGCAGTGGGGACGGGAGCGAGCAGTACTTC
-	TRBV2	once	TRBJ1-6	CASSETFSNSPLHF	TGTGCCAGCAGTGAAACGTTCTCTAATTCACCCCTCCACTTT
-	TRBV4-1	-	TRBJ1-3	CASSPGSLNSGNTIYF	TGCGCCAGCAGCCCTGGAAGTCTAAACTCTGGAAACACCATATATTTT
-	TRBV5-4	-	TRBJ1-5	CASSLDGSNQPQHF	TGTGCCAGCAGCCTGGACGGTAGCAATCAGCCCCAGCATTTT
TRBD1	TRBV4-1	once	TRBJ2-7	CASSQAPGTAYEQYF	TGCGCCAGCAGCCAAGCCCCCGGGACAGCCTACGAGCAGTACTTC
TRBD1	TRBV5-5	-	TRBJ1-6	CASSLSGQVVLGSPLHF	TGTGCCAGCAGCTTGTCGGGACAGGTTGTTCTTGGATCACCCCTCCACTTT
-	TRBV5-1	once	TRBJ2-5	CASSLEGETQYF	TGCGCCAGCAGCTTGGAAGGGGAGACCCAGTACTTC
-	TRBV4-1	few	TRBJ1-1	CASSQGQADTEAFF	TGCGCCAGCAGCCAAGGACAGGCGGACACTGAAGCTTTCTTT
TRBD1	TRBV5-4	-	TRBJ1-1	CASSSAGGGNTEAFF	TGTGCCAGCAGCTCCGCAGGGGGTGGGAACACTGAAGCTTTCTTT
-	TRBV13	-	TRBJ2-3	CASSLGRGGGMSDTQYF	TGTGCCAGCAGCTTAGGTCGTGGGGGCGGAATGTCAGATACGCAGTATTTT
TRBD2	TRBV4-2	-	TRBJ2-3	CASSQDRGTSGADTQYF	TGTGCCAGCAGCCAAGACCGCGGGACTAGTGGGGCAGATACGCAGTATTTT
TRBD2	TRBV4-2	-	TRBJ2-1	CASSQERLAGLGEQFF	TGTGCCAGCAGCCAAGAGCGACTAGCGGGGTTGGGTGAGCAGTTCTTC
-	TRBV24-1	-	TRBJ2-7	CATSDLYEQYF	TGTGCCACCAGTGATCTCTACGAGCAGTACTTC
TRBD1	TRBV15	-	TRBJ2-5	CATSRNRGQETQYF	TGTGCCACCAGCAGAAACAGGGGGCAAGAGACCCAGTACTTC
-	TRBV29-1	-	TRBJ2-1	CSVESGKGYNEQFF	TGCAGCGTTGAATCCGGTAAGGGATACAATGAGCAGTTCTTC
-	TRBV2	-	TRBJ2-2	CASRGQVQVTELFF	TGTGCCAGCAGGGGGCAGGTGCAGGTTACGGAGCTGTTTTTT
-	TRBV2	-	TRBJ2-5	CASSSGRGTQQETQYF	TGTGCCAGCAGTTCTGGAAGGGGAACACAACAAGAGACCCAGTACTTC
TRBD1	TRBV18	few	TRBJ1-4	CASSRTGQEQLFF	TGTGCCAGCTCACGAACGGGACAGGAGCAACTGTTTTTT
TRBD1	TRBV6-5	-	TRBJ1-2	CASSYSGTGDYGYTF	TGTGCCAGCAGTTACTCTGGGACAGGAGACTATGGCTACACCTTC
-	TRBV7-6	few	TRBJ2-3	CASSLLGGPQADTQYF	TGTGCCAGCAGCTTACTTGGAGGACCACAGGCAGATACGCAGTATTTT
-	TRBV11-2	-	TRBJ1-1	CASSLEGRGNTEAFF	TGTGCCAGCAGCTTAGAAGGTAGGGGGAACACTGAAGCTTTCTTT
-	TRBV29-1	-	TRBJ2-5	CAATINQETQYF	TGTGCCGCGACCATTAACCAAGAGACCCAGTACTTC
TRBD1	TRBV5-6	-	TRBJ1-2	CASSPPDRVVYGYTF	TGTGCCAGCAGTCCACCCGACAGGGTTGTCTATGGCTACACCTTC
-	TRBV11-2	-	TRBJ1-5	CASSRTVNQPQHF	TGTGCCAGCAGCCGGACAGTGAATCAGCCCCAGCATTTT
TRBD2	TRBV25-1	-	TRBJ2-5	CASSGLAGRETQYF	TGTGCCAGCAGTGGGCTAGCGGGGAGGGAGACCCAGTACTTC
TRBD1	TRBV6-5	-	TRBJ2-7	CASSYVQGEYEQYF	TGTGCCAGCAGTTACGTACAGGGGGAGTACGAGCAGTACTTC
-	TRBV20-1	-	TRBJ2-1	CSAGVGVGEQFF	TGCAGTGCAGGGGTGGGGGTGGGTGAGCAGTTCTTC
-	TRBV20-1	-	TRBJ1-1	CSARVTATEAFF	TGCAGTGCTAGAGTAACTGCCACTGAAGCTTTCTTT
-	TRBV20-1	-	TRBJ2-1	CSAASYNEQFF	TGCAGTGCTGCATCCTACAATGAGCAGTTCTTC
-	TRBV10-3	-	TRBJ2-7	CAISEPINSVGSSYEQYF	TGTGCCATCAGTGAGCCTATCAACTCGGTGGGGAGCTCCTACGAGCAGTACTTC
-	TRBV29-1	-	TRBJ1-2	CSVAAGEGYGYTF	TGCAGCGTTGCGGCCGGGGAGGGCTATGGCTACACCTTC
-	TRBV11-3	once	TRBJ1-1	CASSLVGNTEAFF	TGTGCCAGCAGCTTAGTGGGGAACACTGAAGCTTTCTTT
TRBD1	TRBV14	-	TRBJ1-6	CASSPGTVNSPLHF	TGTGCCAGCAGCCCGGGGACAGTTAATTCACCCCTCCACTTT
-	TRBV28	-	TRBJ1-2	CASSLQLDNYGYTF	TGTGCCAGCAGTTTACAACTTGACAACTATGGCTACACCTTC
-	TRBV29-1	-	TRBJ1-4	CSVLWIQGKNEKLFF	TGCAGCGTTCTATGGATACAGGGAAAAAATGAAAAACTGTTTTTT
-	TRBV7-9	once	TRBJ2-1	CASRVTVRGDSYNEQFF	TGTGCCAGCAGGGTCACCGTGAGGGGAGACTCCTACAATGAGCAGTTCTTC
TRBD1	TRBV7-8	-	TRBJ1-1	CASSQNRGWTEAFF	TGTGCCAGCAGCCAGAACAGGGGGTGGACTGAAGCTTTCTTT
-	TRBV27	few	TRBJ2-1	CTSSLTMGQGKTNEQFF	TGCACCAGCAGTCTGACTATGGGGCAGGGGAAAACCAATGAGCAGTTCTTC
TRBD1	TRBV12-3/TRBV12-4	few	TRBJ2-7	CASRAGGSSYEQYF	TGTGCCAGCAGAGCAGGGGGTAGCTCCTACGAGCAGTACTTC
-	TRBV20-1	once	TRBJ1-2	CSARDLGYGYTF	TGCAGTGCTAGAGATCTGGGGTATGGCTACACCTTC
TRBD1	TRBV6-4	-	TRBJ2-1	CASSDRTGNEQFF	TGTGCCAGCAGTGACCGGACAGGGAATGAGCAGTTCTTC
TRBD2	TRBV5-6	-	TRBJ2-1	CASSLFKRDPDEQFF	TGTGCCAGCAGCTTGTTTAAGCGGGATCCCGATGAGCAGTTCTTC
-	TRBV2	-	TRBJ2-1	CASKKYGSPANEQFF	TGTGCCAGCAAGAAGTACGGGAGTCCCGCCAATGAGCAGTTCTTC
TRBD2	TRBV9	-	TRBJ2-1	CASSVASGNNNEQFF	TGTGCCAGCAGCGTAGCTAGCGGTAACAACAATGAGCAGTTCTTC
TRBD1	TRBV9	-	TRBJ2-2	CASRDRVNTGELFF	TGTGCCAGCAGGGACAGGGTGAACACCGGGGAGCTGTTTTTT
-	TRBV11-3	-	TRBJ1-6	CASSLDLGDSPLHF	TGTGCCAGCAGCTTAGATTTGGGGGACTCACCCCTCCACTTT
-	TRBV29-1	-	TRBJ1-1	CSVARDTEAFF	TGCAGCGTTGCGAGAGACACTGAAGCTTTCTTT
-	TRBV28	-	TRBJ1-1	CATTNWVVAFF	TGTGCCACCACTAATTGGGTTGTAGCTTTCTTT
TRBD1	TRBV15	-	TRBJ1-3	CATSRAGTGSWGNTIYF	TGTGCCACCAGCAGAGCCGGGACAGGATCTTGGGGAAACACCATATATTTT
TRBD1	TRBV2	-	TRBJ2-7	CASILTGVNYEQYF	TGTGCCAGCATTCTCACAGGGGTGAATTACGAGCAGTACTTC
-	TRBV7-6	-	TRBJ1-5	CASSFGTDHSNQPQHF	TGTGCCAGCAGCTTCGGGACGGATCATAGCAATCAGCCCCAGCATTTT
TRBD1	TRBV9	few	TRBJ1-2	CASSGTGGDYGYTF	TGTGCCAGCAGTGGAACAGGGGGCGACTATGGCTACACCTTC
-	TRBV29-1	-	TRBJ1-5	CSVQVGGGNQPQHF	TGCAGCGTTCAGGTTGGTGGTGGCAATCAGCCCCAGCATTTT
-	TRBV18	-	TRBJ2-5	CASSPRAGPQETQYF	TGTGCCAGCTCACCAAGGGCAGGGCCCCAAGAGACCCAGTACTTC
-	TRBV5-1	-	TRBJ2-1	CASSPDGRSYNEQFF	TGCGCCAGCAGCCCGGACGGGCGCTCCTACAATGAGCAGTTCTTC
TRBD1	TRBV15	-	TRBJ1-5	CATSKAITGTGMGQPQHF	TGTGCCACCAGCAAAGCAATTACCGGGACAGGGATGGGTCAGCCCCAGCATTTT
TRBD2	TRBV11-2	-	TRBJ2-7	CASSPRGGVSYEQYF	TGTGCCAGCAGCCCCCGGGGGGGTGTTAGCTACGAGCAGTACTTC
-	TRBV11-1	-	TRBJ1-2	CASSFQDGYTF	TGTGCCAGCAGCTTCCAGGATGGCTACACCTTC
-	TRBV14	few	TRBJ2-3	CASSLSGNTQYF	TGTGCCAGCAGCCTCTCCGGGAATACGCAGTATTTT